The rows below give T cell receptor beta chains drawn from one sample of a study of blood T cell repertoires in COVID-19. The table came from immunoSEQ multiplex PCR; TCRdb's copy has only in-frame clones and leaves some out. The sample contains 200,000 to 250,000 clones, around 83% of which appear only once. The sequencing input was PBMCs or T cells enriched from blood (not recorded which). All receptors derive from a woman in her thirties or forties who had recovered from COVID-19. CDR3s include the opening cysteine and the closing phenylalanine or tryptophan. Fields, in order: D gene, J gene, clone size, V gene, CDR3 protein, CDR3 DNA. A D gene is named only where the DNA matches it firmly. For some rows the clone size is stated as once, few or many, or as a class when expanded; others skip it.

TRBD2 TRBJ2-3 NA TRBV4-1 CASSQVLAGGPTDTQYF TGCGCCAGCAGCCAGGTACTAGCGGGAGGGCCGACAGATACGCAGTATTTT
NA TRBJ1-2 NA TRBV2 CASSENGGLVSYVYTF TGTGCCAGCAGTGAAAATGGAGGCTTGGTTTCGTACGTCTACACCTTC
NA TRBJ2-7 few TRBV10-2 CASRGSGRSYEQYF TGCGCCAGCAGGGGGTCGGGGAGAAGCTACGAGCAGTACTTC
NA TRBJ1-4 NA TRBV3-1/TRBV3-2 CASSLGGTNEKLFF TGTGCCAGCAGCCTGGGGGGAACTAATGAAAAACTGTTTTTT
NA TRBJ1-3 NA TRBV5-1 CASTGSGNTIYF TGCGCCAGCACGGGTTCTGGAAACACCATATATTTT
NA TRBJ1-1 NA TRBV5-8 CASSLSRKNTEAFF TGTGCCAGCAGCTTGTCCAGAAAAAACACTGAAGCTTTCTTT
NA TRBJ1-1 NA TRBV6-6 CASKGADTEAFF TGTGCCAGCAAAGGGGCGGACACTGAAGCTTTCTTT
TRBD2 TRBJ2-1 NA TRBV7-9 CASSSLAGGDVNEQFF TGTGCCAGCAGCTCGCTAGCGGGAGGTGACGTCAATGAGCAGTTCTTC
NA TRBJ2-2 NA TRBV11-2 CASSLVWAGLYGELFF TGTGCCAGCAGCTTAGTGTGGGCGGGATTGTACGGGGAGCTGTTTTTT
NA TRBJ1-6 once TRBV10-3 CAISGAGNSPLHF TGTGCCATCAGTGGTGCAGGCAATTCACCCCTCCACTTT
TRBD2 TRBJ2-3 NA TRBV10-2 CASSEMTSGSMDTQYF TGCGCCAGCAGTGAAATGACTAGCGGGAGTATGGATACGCAGTATTTT
NA TRBJ1-1 few TRBV6-6 CASSAMVGTEAFF TGTGCCAGCAGTGCAATGGTCGGCACTGAAGCTTTCTTT
NA TRBJ2-1 NA TRBV20-1 CSASDGKNAVRNEQFF TGCAGTGCTAGTGACGGGAAAAATGCGGTGAGGAATGAGCAGTTCTTC
TRBD1 TRBJ1-5 NA TRBV28 CANNRGRGQPQHF TGTGCCAACAACAGGGGGCGCGGTCAGCCCCAGCATTTT
TRBD2 TRBJ2-2 NA TRBV28 CASSFPGTSGSRYTGELFF TGTGCCAGCAGTTTTCCGGGGACTAGCGGGAGTAGGTACACCGGGGAGCTGTTTTTT
TRBD2 TRBJ2-7 NA TRBV6-2/TRBV6-3 CASSYSGGRANEQYF TGTGCCAGCAGTTACTCTGGCGGGAGGGCGAACGAGCAGTACTTC
NA TRBJ1-2 NA TRBV10-3 CAISFSGPTDNYGYTF TGTGCCATCAGTTTTTCAGGCCCCACTGATAACTATGGCTACACCTTC
TRBD2 TRBJ2-1 NA TRBV27 CASSLSSGGSYNEQFF TGTGCCAGCAGTTTATCTTCTGGCGGGAGTTACAATGAGCAGTTCTTC
NA TRBJ1-2 NA TRBV7-2 CASSLPPGGYGYTF TGTGCCAGCAGCTTACCACCGGGGGGGTATGGCTACACCTTC
NA TRBJ1-1 NA TRBV7-9 CASRGGTEAFF TGTGCCAGCAGAGGAGGTACTGAAGCTTTCTTT
TRBD1 TRBJ1-5 NA TRBV28 CASSSDRGSNQPQHF TGTGCCAGCAGTTCCGACAGGGGGAGCAATCAGCCCCAGCATTTT
NA TRBJ2-7 NA TRBV4-1 CASSQITGEGYEQYF TGCGCCAGCAGCCAAATAACGGGAGAGGGGTACGAGCAGTACTTC
TRBD1 TRBJ2-5 NA TRBV5-6 CASSTRDRGYMETQYF TGTGCCAGCAGCACCCGGGACAGGGGGTATATGGAGACCCAGTACTTC
TRBD1 TRBJ1-4 NA TRBV3-1/TRBV3-2 CASSRQGGDEKLFF TGTGCCAGCAGCCGACAGGGTGGGGATGAAAAACTGTTTTTT
NA TRBJ2-3 once TRBV19 CASSMSSDTDTQYF TGTGCCAGTAGTATGTCTAGCGACACAGATACGCAGTATTTT
NA TRBJ2-3 NA TRBV18 CASSPEFSGKDTQYF TGTGCCAGCTCACCAGAATTTTCAGGGAAGGATACGCAGTATTTT
NA TRBJ2-1 NA TRBV6-5 CASQTGYNEQFF TGTGCCAGCCAGACAGGATACAATGAGCAGTTCTTC
NA TRBJ1-2 NA TRBV28 CASREGSNYGYTF TGTGCCAGCAGAGAGGGCTCTAACTATGGCTACACCTTC
NA TRBJ1-1 NA TRBV27 CASSPRTGDTEAFF TGTGCCAGCAGTCCACGGACGGGAGACACTGAAGCTTTCTTT
NA TRBJ2-1 NA TRBV6-5 CASKRQGMGEQFF TGTGCCAGCAAACGTCAGGGGATGGGTGAGCAGTTCTTC
NA TRBJ1-1 NA TRBV3-1/TRBV3-2 CASSQLTGYTVEAFF TGTGCCAGCAGCCAGCTAACAGGGTATACAGTTGAAGCTTTCTTT
TRBD1 TRBJ2-3 NA TRBV10-3 CAIKDRGDTQYF TGTGCCATCAAGGACAGGGGAGATACGCAGTATTTT
TRBD1 TRBJ1-1 NA TRBV5-1 CASSVTGFINTEAFF TGCGCCAGCAGCGTGACAGGGTTTATTAACACTGAAGCTTTCTTT
NA TRBJ1-3 NA TRBV6-5 CASSRDTGHGNTIYF TGTGCCAGCAGCCGGGACACGGGACATGGAAACACCATATATTTT
TRBD1 TRBJ1-2 NA TRBV15 CATSKPGTGEYGYTF TGTGCCACCAGCAAGCCCGGGACAGGGGAGTATGGCTACACCTTC
TRBD2 TRBJ2-3 NA TRBV5-4 CASSSGTSSSTDTQYF TGTGCCAGCAGCTCAGGGACTAGCAGTAGCACAGATACGCAGTATTTT
NA TRBJ2-7 NA TRBV4-2 CASSPGPGDEQYF TGTGCCAGCAGCCCGGGCCCAGGGGACGAGCAGTACTTC
NA TRBJ1-2 NA TRBV19 CASSVTGTYGYTF TGTGCCAGTAGTGTCACAGGGACCTATGGCTACACCTTC
NA TRBJ2-7 NA TRBV27 CASSRRGSYEQYF TGTGCCAGCAGCCGCCGGGGCTCCTACGAGCAGTACTTC
TRBD2 TRBJ2-1 NA TRBV24-1 CATSDWGYRGGPRGQFF TGTGCCACCAGTGATTGGGGCTATCGGGGAGGGCCTCGGGGGCAGTTCTTC
NA TRBJ2-1 NA TRBV6-5 CASATGYNEQFF TGTGCCAGCGCAACGGGATACAATGAGCAGTTCTTC
NA TRBJ2-3 NA TRBV7-2 CASTQAGGDTQYF TGTGCCAGCACCCAGGCAGGTGGAGATACGCAGTATTTT
NA TRBJ1-1 NA TRBV9 CASSPPGNTEAFF TGTGCCAGCAGCCCCCCCGGGAACACTGAAGCTTTCTTT
TRBD1 TRBJ2-5 NA TRBV5-1 CASTPGGVGRETQYF TGCGCCAGCACCCCAGGGGGAGTAGGGCGAGAGACCCAGTACTTC
NA TRBJ2-1 NA TRBV25-1 CASSPARDSSYNEQFF TGTGCCAGCAGTCCCGCCCGGGACTCCTCCTACAATGAGCAGTTCTTC